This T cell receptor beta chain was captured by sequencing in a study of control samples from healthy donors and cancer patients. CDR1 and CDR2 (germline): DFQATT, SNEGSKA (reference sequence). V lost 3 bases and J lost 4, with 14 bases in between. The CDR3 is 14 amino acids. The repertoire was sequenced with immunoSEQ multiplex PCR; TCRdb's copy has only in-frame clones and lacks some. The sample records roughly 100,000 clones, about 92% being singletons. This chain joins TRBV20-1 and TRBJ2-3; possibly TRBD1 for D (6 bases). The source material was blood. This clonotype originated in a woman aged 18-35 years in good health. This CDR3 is CSASPGRGADTQYF. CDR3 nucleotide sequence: TGCAGTGCTAGTCCCGGCAGGGGTGCAGATACGCAGTATTTT.